These 22 T cell receptor beta chains came from one sample sequenced in a study of T cells in Graves' hyperthyroidism and ophthalmopathy. TCR beta CDR3 regions were amplified from RNA. Carried out on the TCR CDR3, a first-round RT-PCR used the HTBI primer set. TCRdb re-derived calls from the multiplex PCR reads in MiXCR, one entry per CDR3 protein. This table holds about 520,000 distinct CDR3 sequences, approximately 24% found once. Sequencing was carried out using blood. The receptor set was obtained from a woman aged 30 to 39 with Graves' ophthalmopathy.

This clonotype was counted ten times or more. The V gene is TRBV7-9, the J gene TRBJ1-1; perhaps TRBD1 as D (6 bases). The CDR3 consists of 15 residues. Germline lookup yields CDR1 SEHNR and CDR2 FQNEAQ (reference sequence). V shed 1 base and J shed 1 base, with 10 bases lying between them. The CDR3 nucleotides are TGTGCCAGCAGCTTAGTCGGGACAACGAACACTGAAGCTTTCTTT. Protein product: CASSLVGTTNTEAFF.

This clonotype was detected ten times or more. J is TRBJ1-2 and V is TRBV6-5; no reliable D call. Trimming removed 0 bases from V and 4 bases from J, with 6 bases in between. This CDR3 contains 13 residues. CDR1 is MNHEY and CDR2 is SVGAGI in the germline V gene. CDR3 sequence reads: CASSYSFGYGYTF. The CDR3 DNA reads TGTGCCAGCAGTTACTCGTTCGGCTATGGCTACACCTTC.

This clonotype was seen ten or more times. The V gene is TRBV6-1, the J gene TRBJ1-5; TRBD1 matches 7 bases. Germline V gene data show CDR1 as MNHNS and CDR2 as SASEGT. CDR3 length equals 15 residues. After removal of 6 bases from V and 0 bases from J, the junction contained 5 bases not matched to a gene. CDR3 nucleotides: TGTGCCAGCAGAAGACAGGGATCTAGCAATCAGCCCCAGCATTTT. Encoded protein: CASRRQGSSNQPQHF.

This sequence joins TRBV3-1 and TRBJ2-5; D is unresolved. Germline V gene sequence: CDR1 LGHDT, CDR2 YNNKEL (reference sequence). There are 13 residues in the CDR3. The V end was cut by 4 bases, the J end by 4 bases, with 10 bases between. The CDR3 sequence is CASSPVDRETQYF. In nucleotides, the CDR3 is TGTGCCAGCAGCCCTGTGGATCGAGAGACCCAGTACTTC.

Ten or more counts support this clonotype. This chain uses TRBV12-3 or TRBV12-4 with TRBJ2-7; D perhaps matches TRBD2 (6 bases). V lost 8 bases and J 2 bases, leaving 16 bases between the germline ends. The CDR3 is 14 amino acids. The CDR3 region is CASSEGLEPYEQYF. The CDR3 nucleotides are TGTGCCAGCTCTGAGGGACTGGAACCCTACGAGCAGTACTTC.

The table lists this clonotype with many counts. The genes are TRBV18 and TRBJ2-4, with 10 bases matching TRBD1. V lost 4 bases to trimming and J lost 1 base; unmatched junction nucleotides: 10. The CDR3 is 18 amino acids. Germline values: CDR1 KGHSH, CDR2 LQKENI. CDR3 loop: CASSRGQGFEVAKNIQYF. DNA for the CDR3: TGTGCCAGCTCACGGGGACAGGGGTTTGAGGTCGCCAAAAACATTCAGTACTTC.

This clonotype was found many times. The gene calls are TRBV12-3 or TRBV12-4 and TRBJ1-1, with unresolved D. The CDR3 runs 12 residues. V was cut by 6 bases and J by 1 base, with 6 bases left in between. CDR3 sequence: CASSPWNTEAFF. The CDR3 DNA reads TGTGCCAGCAGCCCTTGGAACACTGAAGCTTTCTTT.

This clonotype was seen at least ten times. The chain employs TRBV6-1 and TRBJ2-7; tentative D call: TRBD1 (5 bases). V lost 3 bases to trimming and J lost 3 bases, with 9 bases between them. In germline, CDR1 is MNHNS, CDR2 SASEGT. CDR3 size: 13 residues. DNA for the CDR3: TGTGCCAGCAGTGATCCCAGGGACTACGAGCAGTACTTC. Translation gives CASSDPRDYEQYF.

In DNA, the CDR3 is TGTGCCAGCAGTTTAAGGTTTGAAGCTTTCTTT. This codes for CASSLRFEAFF. The V and J genes are TRBV28 and TRBJ1-1; D remains unclear. The germline V and J ends were trimmed by 2 bases and 7 bases, with 5 bases remaining between them. The CDR3 contains 11 residues. The germline gives CDR1 MDHEN, CDR2 SYDVKM.

This clonotype was found a few times. V is TRBV5-1 and J is TRBJ2-3; no clear D. The CDR3 consists of 16 residues. Germline V gene data show CDR1 as SGHRS and CDR2 as YFSETQ. V lost 2 bases and J lost 2, with 15 bases in between. In DNA form, the CDR3 reads TGCGCCAGCAGCTTTGGGTCCGCGCTTACCACAGATACGCAGTATTTT. Its translation is CASSFGSALTTDTQYF.

The sample holds many counts of this clonotype. The chain links TRBV12-3 or TRBV12-4 to TRBJ2-5, with 11 bases matching TRBD2. The CDR3 totals 15 residues. Germline trimming cut 6 bases from V and 4 bases from J; bases unmatched to any gene: 7. The CDR3 loop is CASSSSGGAIETQYF. CDR3 DNA: TGTGCCAGCAGCAGTAGCGGGGGGGCCATAGAGACCCAGTACTTC.

The genes are TRBV29-1 and TRBJ1-2; TRBD1 is a possible D gene (5 bases). Germline V CDR1 and CDR2: SQVTM, ANQGSEA. Trimming removed 7 bases at V and 5 bases at J, with 11 bases between. CDR3 length: 11 amino acids. The CDR3 sequence: CSAGDGYGYTF. The CDR3 DNA reads TGCAGCGCGGGGGACGGGTATGGCTACACCTTC.

In its sample, this clonotype was seen many times. V gene TRBV2 combines with J gene TRBJ2-7; D not resolved. Germline values: CDR1 SNHLY, CDR2 FYNNEI. Trimming removed 3 bases at V and 6 bases at J, with 9 bases between. The CDR3 loop spans 12 amino acids. The CDR3 DNA follows: TGTGCCAGCAGTGACGACCTGCTCGAGCAGTACTTC. Residues: CASSDDLLEQYF.

This clonotype was observed many times. The chain is built from TRBV30 and TRBJ2-5; no definite D call. There are 14 residues in the CDR3. Germline V gene sequence: CDR1 GTSNPN, CDR2 SVGIG (reference sequence). With 4 bases removed from V and 4 bases from J, the gap between germline ends came to 16 bases. The CDR3 nucleotides are TGTGCCTGGACGACCATTGGGATGGGAGAGACCCAGTACTTC. Encoded protein: CAWTTIGMGETQYF.

This clonotype was recorded many times. The J gene is TRBJ1-1, the V gene TRBV7-8; D is perhaps TRBD1 (5 bases). V dropped 1 base and J dropped 7 bases, with 13 bases sitting between them. Germline CDR1 SGHVS, CDR2 FQNEAQ. The CDR3 has 14 residues. The DNA of the CDR3 is TGTGCCAGCAGCTTAGAGTCAGGGACTGGTGAAGCTTTCTTT. It codes for CASSLESGTGEAFF.

CDR3 nucleotides: TGCGCCAGCAGCACGATGACAGGGGCCGAGGCCCAGTACTTC. This sequence encodes CASSTMTGAEAQYF. The V gene is TRBV5-1, the J gene TRBJ2-5, with 8 bases aligning to TRBD1. CDR1 SGHRS and CDR2 YFSETQ come from the germline V gene. CDR3 length: 14 residues. Trimming at V came to 4 bases and at J to 9 bases, leaving 11 bases not matched to a gene.

The J gene is TRBJ2-4, the V gene TRBV12-3 or TRBV12-4; D is unresolved. This CDR3 has 16 amino acids. The ends were cut back, 6 bases at V and 0 bases at J, with 15 bases in the middle. The CDR3 region has the DNA TGTGCCAGCAGGGACCAGCAGTCACTAGCCAAAAACATTCAGTACTTC. It specifies CASRDQQSLAKNIQYF.

CDR3 in amino acids: CASSTPSGGRQPQHF. The CDR3 DNA is TGTGCCAGTAGTACCCCTTCAGGGGGCAGACAGCCCCAGCATTTT. The rearrangement links TRBV19 to TRBJ1-5; 8 nucleotides align to TRBD1. CDR3 size: 15 residues. J lost 7 bases, V lost 4 bases, and 9 bases had no gene match. From germline, CDR1 is LNHDA and CDR2 SQIVND (reference sequence).

The V gene is TRBV11-2, the J gene TRBJ2-7; D possibly corresponds to TRBD2 (5 bases). V gave up 5 bases and J gave up 0 bases, with 17 bases separating them. The CDR3 spans 16 residues. From germline, CDR1 is SGHAT and CDR2 FQNNGV. The CDR3 sequence is CASSGRSVAGSYEQYF. The CDR3 DNA reads as TGTGCCAGCAGCGGGCGTTCGGTTGCGGGCTCCTACGAGCAGTACTTC.

V usage is TRBV12-3 or TRBV12-4 and J usage is TRBJ2-7, with 10 bases matching TRBD2. The CDR3 is 16 residues long. The V segment lost 5 bases and the J segment 3 bases; nucleotides outside the gene matches: 10. For the CDR3, the DNA is TGTGCCAGCAGTATCGGGACTAGCGTCGGCCACTACGAGCAGTACTTC. Its translation: CASSIGTSVGHYEQYF.

The rearrangement joins TRBV15 to TRBJ1-6; D is unclear. Germline values: CDR1 LNHNV, CDR2 YYDKDF (reference sequence). This CDR3 has 13 residues. Trimming took 0 bases from V and 7 from J, leaving 4 bases between them. CDR3 amino acids: CATSRDWNSPLHF. CDR3 bases: TGTGCCACCAGCAGAGATTGGAATTCACCCCTCCACTTT.

This clonotype was picked up many times. The chain joins TRBV6-2 or TRBV6-3 to TRBJ2-7, with D hard to call. V shed 2 bases and J shed 7 bases, with 9 bases lying between them. This CDR3 is built from 12 residues. The germline CDR1 and CDR2 sequences are MNHEY and SVGEGT. The CDR3 reads CASSYVDREQYF. The DNA for the CDR3 is TGTGCCAGCAGTTACGTCGACCGAGAGCAGTACTTC.